Listed here is a single T cell receptor beta chain. Its antigen is as yet unknown. The data were obtained in a study of immune evolution from preneoplasia to lung adenocarcinoma. Study-wide findings and caveats: Later-stage lesions appeared to have more T cells, more diversity, less clonality. Top clone frequencies peaked in normal lung, apparently declining through invasive adenocarcinoma.

Between the mid-2010s and the late 2010s, patients underwent resection in Japan or China. H&E slides confirmed each diagnosis, reviewed by two pathologists independently. The V gene lost 5 bases and the J gene lost 5 bases, with 15 bases spanning the gap. The CDR3 covers 14 residues. Germline V lookup: CDR1 SGHTA, CDR2 FQGTGA. TCRdb's table, derived via immunoSEQ multiplex PCR, lists solely in-frame clones and lacks some. This sample carries 9,500 to 12,000 clones, just over 85% of them seen once, and the ten largest clones take approximately 3.5%. The rearrangement links TRBV7-3 to TRBJ1-2; no definite D call. The receptor was isolated from a person between 65 and 79 years old with invasive lung adenocarcinoma. Sequencing input: FFPE invasive lung adenocarcinoma tissue. The CDR3 nucleotides read TGTGCCAGCAGCCTGGGCCCCCCGGCATATGGCTACACCTTC. This gives the protein CASSLGPPAYGYTF.